The 14 T cell receptor beta chains below were found in one sample sequenced in a study of CD8 T cells in ankylosing spondylitis. Each CDR3 protein gets one entry after TCRdb re-called the 5' RACE reads with MiXCR. The sample has around 770,000 distinct CDR3 sequences; roughly 12% are singletons. Broader study findings: A TCR beta motif made of fewer than ten highly homologous variants seemed typical of ankylosing spondylitis blood.

These receptors have no identified antigens. The sequencing sample was made of blood, either unsorted or a sorted T cell fraction (not recorded which). The receptors derive from a male donor with ankylosing spondylitis.

The V gene is TRBV7-8, the J gene TRBJ2-2, with a weak D call TRBD2 (6 bases). The CDR3 consists of 17 residues. Trimming took 6 bases from V and 3 from J, leaving 20 bases between them. Germline values: CDR1 SGHVS, CDR2 FQNEAQ. CDR3 DNA sequence: TGTGCCAGCAGGACCCTTCGGGGGAAGTGGGACACCGGGGAGCTGTTTTTT. Translating it yields CASRTLRGKWDTGELFF.

The chain uses TRBV28 and TRBJ1-5, with a possible D match to TRBD1 (5 bases). Per the germline V gene, CDR1 is MDHEN and CDR2 is SYDVKM. The CDR3 totals 14 residues. V was pared by 3 bases and J by 3 bases, with 9 bases between. The CDR3 DNA sequence: TGTGCCAGCAGTTTGCACAGGTACAATCAGCCCCAGCATTTT. It specifies CASSLHRYNQPQHF. Full variable domain (remainder filled in from reference TRBV28 and TRBJ1-5): DVKVTQSSRYLVKRTGEKVFLECVQDMDHENMFWYRQDPGLGLRLIYFSYDVKMKEKGDIPEGYSVSREKKERFSLILESASTNQTSMYLCASSLHRYNQPQHFGDGTRLSIL.

The table lists this clonotype with many counts. This chain joins TRBV19 and TRBJ2-2; D is unresolved. V gave up 7 bases and J gave up 6 bases, with 12 bases separating them. Germline assignment: CDR1 LNHDA and CDR2 SQIVND (reference sequence). The CDR3 loop spans 13 amino acids. In DNA form, the CDR3 reads TGTGCCAGTACCGCTATTATAGCCGGGGAGCTGTTTTTT. This gives the protein CASTAIIAGELFF.

This clonotype was seen ten or more times. The genes are TRBV29-1 and TRBJ2-1; 11 bases line up with TRBD2. With 5 bases clipped from V and 1 base from J, the junction kept 13 bases outside the gene matches. This CDR3 is 18 amino acids long. Looked up from germline, CDR1 is SQVTM and CDR2 is ANQGSEA. CDR3 sequence reads: CSVRRRASGRRSYNEQFF. In nucleotides, the CDR3 is TGCAGCGTTCGAAGGAGGGCTAGCGGGAGGCGTTCCTACAATGAGCAGTTCTTC.

This clonotype occurred a few times. The chain employs TRBV6-2 or TRBV6-3 and TRBJ1-2; D may be TRBD1 (5 bases). Trimming left V 0 bases short and J 7 bases short, with 21 bases between. The length of the CDR3 is 17 residues. Germline CDR1 reads MNHEY; CDR2 reads SVGEGT. The CDR3, as DNA: TGTGCCAGCAGTTACTCGGGACGGGGCAACGACGGATTTGGCTACACCTTC. Its translation: CASSYSGRGNDGFGYTF.

As for this clonotype: At one of its ends the junction is not consistent with the germline gene, which may arise from a read error. The chain recombines TRBV7-2 with TRBJ2-7, with TRBD2 matching 12 bases. CDR1 SGHTA and CDR2 FQGNSA come from the germline V gene. The CDR3 is 15 residues long. The CDR3 protein is CASSFTRLAGATPDF. CDR3 nucleotides: TGTGCCAGCAGCTTTACCAGACTAGCGGGGGCCACGCCGGACTTC.

This clonotype came up a few times. The CDR3 nucleotides are TGTGCCACCAGTGACTCGGGGGGCCCTGGGAATGAGCAGTTCTTC. It is translated as CATSDSGGPGNEQFF. The chain uses TRBV24-1 and TRBJ2-1; D is perhaps TRBD2 (7 bases). This CDR3 is built from 15 residues. The V gene's germline CDR1 is KGHDR and CDR2 SFDVKD. V was pared by 4 bases and J by 7 bases, with 16 bases between.

In this sample, this clonotype turned up a few times. The CDR3 is CSVQGRPPDTQYF. As DNA, the CDR3 is TGCAGCGTTCAAGGGCGCCCCCCAGATACGCAGTATTTT. This sequence joins TRBV29-1 and TRBJ2-3; no reliable D call. The CDR3 has 13 residues. Trimming took off 5 bases at V and 4 bases at J, with 13 bases between the two ends. CDR1 and CDR2 (germline): SQVTM, ANQGSEA.

This clonotype was counted only a few times. The V gene is TRBV10-3, the J gene TRBJ2-1; 7 nucleotides line up with TRBD2. The CDR3 covers 15 residues. Germline V gene lookup returns CDR1 ENHRY and CDR2 SYGVKD. The trim removed 5 bases at V and 3 bases at J, leaving 7 bases unmatched. CDR3 loop: CAISMSGAIYNEQFF. The DNA for the CDR3 is TGTGCCATCAGTATGAGCGGGGCAATCTACAATGAGCAGTTCTTC.

In this sample, this clonotype turned up a few times. The V call is TRBV5-1, the J call TRBJ2-5; possibly TRBD2 for D (5 bases). V dropped 6 bases and J dropped 5 bases, with 17 bases sitting between them. Germline assignment: CDR1 SGHRS and CDR2 YFSETQ. The CDR3 extends over 14 amino acids. The DNA of the CDR3 is TGCGCCAGCACCCTTACGGCGGGCTATGAGACCCAGTACTTC. Its protein product is CASTLTAGYETQYF. The full variable domain, its missing parts supplied by reference TRBV5-1 and TRBJ2-5, is KAGVTQTPRYLIKTRGQQVTLSCSPISGHRSVSWYQQTPGQGLQFLFEYFSETQRNKGNFPGRFSGRQFSNSRSEMNVSTLELGDSALYLCASTLTAGYETQYFGPGTRLLVL.

This clonotype was seen only a few times. The rearrangement uses TRBV6-1 and TRBJ2-7, with 8 bases fitting TRBD2. CDR3 size: 14 residues. V gave up 7 bases and J gave up 0 bases; unmatched junction bases: 5. Germline CDR1 reads MNHNS; CDR2 reads SASEGT. Here the CDR3 reads CASTPGGASYEQYF. In DNA form, the CDR3 reads TGTGCCAGCACCCCCGGGGGGGCCTCCTACGAGCAGTACTTC.

The V gene is TRBV12-3 or TRBV12-4, the J gene TRBJ2-7, with D possibly TRBD1 on 5 matching bases. The CDR3 extends over 16 amino acids. Trimming pared 6 bases from V and 6 bases from J, leaving 24 bases between. The CDR3 spells CASSPSRRTSFGEQYF. CDR3 nucleotide sequence: TGTGCCAGCAGCCCCTCTAGACGGACAAGTTTCGGCGAGCAGTACTTC.

The rearrangement uses TRBV20-1 and TRBJ1-4; TRBD1 is a possible D gene (5 bases). With 1 base removed from V and 9 bases from J, the gap between germline ends came to 15 bases. Germline V gene sequence: CDR1 DFQATT, CDR2 SNEGSKA (reference sequence). The CDR3 extends over 14 amino acids. CDR3: CSARGTSFSQKLFF. The CDR3 DNA follows: TGCAGTGCTAGAGGGACATCGTTTTCCCAAAAACTGTTTTTT.

This clonotype was detected only a few times. The rearrangement uses TRBV5-5 and TRBJ2-3; a possible D gene is TRBD1 (5 bases). From germline, CDR1 is SGHKS and CDR2 YYEKEE (reference sequence). The CDR3 totals 15 residues. The V end lost 0 bases, the J end lost 1 base, and 9 bases lay between the germline ends. The CDR3 DNA is TGTGCCAGCAGCTTGGTAGGGGTAGGCACAGATACGCAGTATTTT. It is translated as CASSLVGVGTDTQYF.